This TCR beta chain was found in a study of T cells in Graves' hyperthyroidism and ophthalmopathy. Study outcomes and limitations: A model of 13 V-J features distinguished ophthalmopathy from stable hyperthyroidism. It was a median roughly 6.5 months before onset that the model predicted ophthalmopathy. Appearing also in blood were most of the thyroid clonotypes expanded above 0.001.

RNA transcripts yielded amplified TCR beta CDR3 regions. Using the HTBI primer set, a first-round RT-PCR was run on the TCR CDR3. One entry per CDR3 protein results from TCRdb running MiXCR on the multiplex PCR reads. The repertoire includes more than 40,000 distinct CDR3 sequences, about 52% of them detected once, and 30% to 40% sits in the top ten. Trimming cost V 3 bases and J 6 bases; bases outside gene matches: 10. Germline values: CDR1 DFQATT, CDR2 SNEGSKA (reference sequence). This CDR3 contains 15 residues. This clonotype was observed a few times. Its antigen is unknown. A lack of ophthalmopathy progression within 18 months defined stable Graves' hyperthyroidism.

The chain joins TRBV20-1 to TRBJ2-1; 8 bases agree with TRBD2. The TCR sequence derives from a woman aged 50 to 60 with Graves' hyperthyroidism. The sample consisted of peripheral blood or thyroid tissue (not recorded which). Here the CDR3 DNA reads TGCAGTGCTAGCGGGAGGGGACGAAGCGGCAATGAGCAGTTCTTC. Residues: CSASGRGRSGNEQFF.